The entry that follows covers one T cell receptor beta chain sequence. Amplified regions were TCR beta CDR3 sequences from RNA transcripts. Primed by the HTBI set, a first-round RT-PCR was run on the TCR CDR3. In TCRdb, the multiplex PCR reads were re-called with MiXCR into one record per CDR3 protein. This sample has fewer than 350,000 distinct CDR3 sequences, with approximately 18% found just once. V lost 3 bases, J lost 10 bases, and 5 bases stayed unmatched. The CDR3 length is 14 residues. These data come from a study of T cells in Graves' hyperthyroidism and ophthalmopathy. The source material was blood. The chain couples TRBV12-3 or TRBV12-4 to TRBJ2-1, with TRBD1 matching 11 bases. This TCR came from a man aged 50 to 60 with Graves' ophthalmopathy. The CDR3 reads CASSLGQGGREQFF. DNA for the CDR3: TGTGCCAGCAGTTTGGGACAGGGGGGAAGAGAGCAGTTCTTC.